A single sample gave rise to the 3 T cell receptor beta chains below, sequenced in a study of cytomegalovirus exposure and HLA in healthy donors. PCR amplification relied on 60 Vbeta primers (plus 13 Jbeta primers). TCRdb keeps only in-frame clones here, not all; method: immunoSEQ multiplex PCR. Of around 85,000 clones listed, less than 85% are singletons. The sequencing sample was made of PBMCs. These TCRs come from a man aged 55 to 70 in good health and CMV-seronegative.

The chain uses TRBV18 and TRBJ2-5, with TRBD1 as a possible D gene (6 bases). The CDR3 spans 15 residues. The germline V gene has CDR1 KGHSH and CDR2 LQKENI. V was pared by 3 bases and J by 1 base, with 12 bases between. CDR3 amino acids: CASSPLDRSQETQYF. The CDR3 nucleotides are TGTGCCAGCTCACCGCTGGACAGATCCCAAGAGACCCAGTACTTC.

This chain joins TRBV6-1 and TRBJ2-3, with 7 bases aligning to TRBD1. CDR3 length: 18 amino acids. CDR1 MNHNS and CDR2 SASEGT come from the germline V gene. Losses at the gene ends were 4 bases for V and 0 bases for J; bases not matched to a gene: 13. The CDR3 bases are TGTGCCAGCAGTGGACCACAGGACAGGCGAACTAGCACAGATACGCAGTATTTT. Translating it yields CASSGPQDRRTSTDTQYF.

The rearrangement uses TRBV6-1 and TRBJ2-5, with D maybe TRBD2 (5 bases). The CDR3 has 14 residues. The germline V gene has CDR1 MNHNS and CDR2 SASEGT. V was pared by 8 bases and J by 11 bases, with 24 bases between. DNA for the CDR3: TGTGCCAGCCGCTGGGGAGCTACGGGGTCAGAGCAGTACTTC. Its protein is CASRWGATGSEQYF.